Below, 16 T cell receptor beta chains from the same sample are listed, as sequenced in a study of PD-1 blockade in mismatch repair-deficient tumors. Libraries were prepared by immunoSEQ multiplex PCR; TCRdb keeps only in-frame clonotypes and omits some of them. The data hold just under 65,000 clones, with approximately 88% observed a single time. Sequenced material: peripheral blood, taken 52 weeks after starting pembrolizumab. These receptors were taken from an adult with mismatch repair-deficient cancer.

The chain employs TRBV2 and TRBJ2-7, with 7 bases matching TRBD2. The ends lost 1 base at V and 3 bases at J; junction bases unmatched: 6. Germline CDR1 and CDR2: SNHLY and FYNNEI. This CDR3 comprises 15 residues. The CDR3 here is CASSEGPSGYYEQYF. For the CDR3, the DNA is TGTGCCAGCAGTGAAGGCCCTAGCGGTTACTACGAGCAGTACTTC.

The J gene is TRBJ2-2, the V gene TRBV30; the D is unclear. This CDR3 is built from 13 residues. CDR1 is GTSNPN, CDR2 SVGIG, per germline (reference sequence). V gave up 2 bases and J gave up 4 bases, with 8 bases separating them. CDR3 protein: CAWSWTGTGELFF. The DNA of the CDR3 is TGTGCCTGGAGTTGGACGGGCACCGGGGAGCTGTTTTTT.

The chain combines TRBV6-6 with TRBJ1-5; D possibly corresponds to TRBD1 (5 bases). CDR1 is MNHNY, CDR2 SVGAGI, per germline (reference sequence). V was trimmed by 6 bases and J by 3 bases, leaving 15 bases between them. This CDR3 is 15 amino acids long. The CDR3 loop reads CASRNRDGSNQPQHF. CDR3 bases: TGTGCCAGCAGAAACCGGGACGGATCCAATCAGCCCCAGCATTTT.

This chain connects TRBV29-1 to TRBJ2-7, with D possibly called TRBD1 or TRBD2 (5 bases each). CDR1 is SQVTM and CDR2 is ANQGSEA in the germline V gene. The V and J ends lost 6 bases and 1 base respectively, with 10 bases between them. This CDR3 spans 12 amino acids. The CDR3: CSVWDESYEQYF. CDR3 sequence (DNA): TGCAGCGTGTGGGACGAGTCCTACGAGCAGTACTTC.

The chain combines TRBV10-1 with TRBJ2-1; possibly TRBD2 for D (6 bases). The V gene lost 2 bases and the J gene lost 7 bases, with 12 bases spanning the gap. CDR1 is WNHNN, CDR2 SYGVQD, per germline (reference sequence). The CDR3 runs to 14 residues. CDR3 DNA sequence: TGCGCCAGCAGTGAGGGAGGGCAGTCTAATGAGCAGTTCTTC. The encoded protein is CASSEGGQSNEQFF.

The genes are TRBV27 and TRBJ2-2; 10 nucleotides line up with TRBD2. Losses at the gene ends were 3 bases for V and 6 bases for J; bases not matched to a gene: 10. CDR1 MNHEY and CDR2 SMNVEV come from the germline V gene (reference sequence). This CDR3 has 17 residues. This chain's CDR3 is CASSFVRAGGPAGELFF. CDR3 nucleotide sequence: TGTGCCAGCAGTTTCGTCAGAGCGGGAGGGCCGGCCGGGGAGCTGTTTTTT.

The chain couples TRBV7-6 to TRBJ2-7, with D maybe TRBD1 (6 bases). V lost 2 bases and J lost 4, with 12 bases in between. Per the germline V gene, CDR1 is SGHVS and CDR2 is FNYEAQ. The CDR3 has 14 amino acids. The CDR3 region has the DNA TGTGCCAGCAGCTTAACAGGGAATGCTTACGAGCAGTACTTC. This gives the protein CASSLTGNAYEQYF.

For the CDR3, the DNA is TGTGCCAGCACCCAGGGGGATGGCACCAAAGCTTTCTTT. Translated: CASTQGDGTKAFF. V is TRBV7-9 and J is TRBJ1-1, with TRBD1 identical over 7 bases. This CDR3 is built from 13 residues. CDR1 SEHNR and CDR2 FQNEAQ come from the germline V gene (reference sequence). Trimming took 7 bases from V and 9 from J; bases not matched to a gene: 11.

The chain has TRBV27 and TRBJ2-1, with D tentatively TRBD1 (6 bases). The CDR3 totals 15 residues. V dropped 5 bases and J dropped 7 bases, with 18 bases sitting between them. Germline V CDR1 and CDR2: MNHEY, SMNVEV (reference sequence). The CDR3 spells CASSPSPWGQNEQFF. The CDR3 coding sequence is TGTGCCAGCAGTCCATCCCCTTGGGGGCAGAATGAGCAGTTCTTC.

The CDR3 DNA sequence: TGTGCCAGCAGTCGGGACAGCTACGAGCAGTACTTC. Its translation is CASSRDSYEQYF. The rearrangement links TRBV6-5 to TRBJ2-7; TRBD1 matches 7 bases. CDR1 is MNHEY, CDR2 SVGAGI, per germline. The CDR3 sequence is 12 residues long. With V trimmed by 5 bases and J by 3 bases, 1 base remained unmatched.

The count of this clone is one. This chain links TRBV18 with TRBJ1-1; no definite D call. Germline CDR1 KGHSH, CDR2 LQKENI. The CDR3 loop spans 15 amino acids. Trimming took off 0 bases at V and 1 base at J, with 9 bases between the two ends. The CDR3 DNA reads TGTGCCAGCTCACCACCCCGGGCCCAGAACACTGAAGCTTTCTTT. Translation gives CASSPPRAQNTEAFF.

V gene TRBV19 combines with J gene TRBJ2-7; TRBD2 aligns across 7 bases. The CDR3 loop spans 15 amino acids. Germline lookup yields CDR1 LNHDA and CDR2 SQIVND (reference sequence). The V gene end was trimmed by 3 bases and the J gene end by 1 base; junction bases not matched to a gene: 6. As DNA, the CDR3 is TGTGCCAGTAGTATCGTAGCGGGTCCATCCTACGAGCAGTACTTC. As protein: CASSIVAGPSYEQYF.

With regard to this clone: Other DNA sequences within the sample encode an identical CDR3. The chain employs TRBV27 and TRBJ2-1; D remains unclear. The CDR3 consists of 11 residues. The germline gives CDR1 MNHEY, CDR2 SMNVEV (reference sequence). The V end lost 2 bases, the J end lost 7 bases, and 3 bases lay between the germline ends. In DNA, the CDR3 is TGTGCCAGCAGTTTAGGGAATGAGCAGTTCTTC. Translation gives CASSLGNEQFF.

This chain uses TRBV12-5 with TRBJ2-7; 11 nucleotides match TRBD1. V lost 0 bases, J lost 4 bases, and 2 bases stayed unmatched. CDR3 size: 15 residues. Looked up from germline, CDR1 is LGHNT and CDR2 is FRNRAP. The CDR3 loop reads CASGLVGQGAYEQYF. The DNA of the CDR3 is TGTGCTAGTGGTTTGGTAGGACAGGGGGCTTACGAGCAGTACTTC.

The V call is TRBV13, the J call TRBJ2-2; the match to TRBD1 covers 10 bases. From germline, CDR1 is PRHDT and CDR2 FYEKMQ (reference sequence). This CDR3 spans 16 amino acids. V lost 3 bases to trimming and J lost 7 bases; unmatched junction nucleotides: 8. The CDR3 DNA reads TGTGCCAGCAGCTTCCGACCGACAGGGGGCGACGGGGAGCTGTTTTTT. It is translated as CASSFRPTGGDGELFF.

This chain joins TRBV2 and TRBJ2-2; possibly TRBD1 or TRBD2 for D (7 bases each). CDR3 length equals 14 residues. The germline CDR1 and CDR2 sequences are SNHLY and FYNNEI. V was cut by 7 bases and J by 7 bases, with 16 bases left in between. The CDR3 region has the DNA TGTGCCAGCACCAGGACAGGCGGGGGCGGGGAGCTGTTTTTT. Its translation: CASTRTGGGGELFF.